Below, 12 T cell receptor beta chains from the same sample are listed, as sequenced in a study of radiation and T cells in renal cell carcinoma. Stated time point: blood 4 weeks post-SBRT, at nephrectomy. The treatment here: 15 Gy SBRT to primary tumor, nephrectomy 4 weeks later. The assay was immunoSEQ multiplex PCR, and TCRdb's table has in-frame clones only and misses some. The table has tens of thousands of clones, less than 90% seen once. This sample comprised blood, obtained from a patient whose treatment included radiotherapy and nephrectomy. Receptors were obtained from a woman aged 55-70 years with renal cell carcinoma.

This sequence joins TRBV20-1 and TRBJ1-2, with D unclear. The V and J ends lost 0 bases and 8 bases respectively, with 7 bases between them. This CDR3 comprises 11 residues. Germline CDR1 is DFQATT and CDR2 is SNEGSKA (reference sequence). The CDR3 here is CSAREGRGYTF. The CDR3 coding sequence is TGCAGTGCTAGAGAGGGTAGAGGCTACACCTTC.

Here the CDR3 reads CASSPRKTEKANVLTF. As DNA, the CDR3 is TGTGCCAGCAGCCCCCGGAAGACGGAGAAAGCCAACGTCCTGACTTTC. J is TRBJ2-6 and V is TRBV9; D unresolved. Trimming took 4 bases from V and 7 from J, leaving 18 bases between them. Germline lookup yields CDR1 SGDLS and CDR2 YYNGEE. This CDR3 has 16 amino acids.

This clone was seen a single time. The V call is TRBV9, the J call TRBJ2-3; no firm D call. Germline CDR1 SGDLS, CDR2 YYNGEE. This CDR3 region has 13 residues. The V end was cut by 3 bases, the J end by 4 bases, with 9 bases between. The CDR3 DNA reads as TGTGCCAGCAGCGGGCAGTTGGCAGATACGCAGTATTTT. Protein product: CASSGQLADTQYF.

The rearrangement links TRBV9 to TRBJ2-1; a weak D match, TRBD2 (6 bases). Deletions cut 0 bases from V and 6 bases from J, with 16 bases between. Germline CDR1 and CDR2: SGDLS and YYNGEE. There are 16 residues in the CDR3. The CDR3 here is CASSVVGSGLSNEQFF. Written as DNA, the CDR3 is TGTGCCAGCAGCGTAGTGGGTAGCGGATTATCCAATGAGCAGTTCTTC.

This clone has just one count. CDR3 DNA: TGTGCCAGCAGTGAAAGGTCGGGGCACCATAATTCACCCCTCCACTTT. This encodes CASSERSGHHNSPLHF. The rearrangement uses TRBV2 and TRBJ1-6; D perhaps matches TRBD1 (5 bases). The CDR3 has 16 residues. Trimming took off 2 bases at V and 5 bases at J, with 13 bases between the two ends. Germline loops: CDR1 SNHLY, CDR2 FYNNEI.

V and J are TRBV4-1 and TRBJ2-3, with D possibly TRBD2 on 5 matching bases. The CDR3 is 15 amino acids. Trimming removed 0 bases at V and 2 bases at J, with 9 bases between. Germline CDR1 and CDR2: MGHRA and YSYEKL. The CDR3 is CASSQDLALTDTQYF. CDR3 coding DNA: TGCGCCAGCAGCCAAGACCTAGCCCTCACAGATACGCAGTATTTT.

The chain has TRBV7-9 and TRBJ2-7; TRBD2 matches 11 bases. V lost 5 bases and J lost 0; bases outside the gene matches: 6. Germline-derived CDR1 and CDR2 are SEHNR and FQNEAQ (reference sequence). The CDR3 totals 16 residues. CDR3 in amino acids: CASSGGLAESSYEQYF. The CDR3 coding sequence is TGTGCCAGCAGCGGGGGACTAGCGGAGAGCTCCTACGAGCAGTACTTC.

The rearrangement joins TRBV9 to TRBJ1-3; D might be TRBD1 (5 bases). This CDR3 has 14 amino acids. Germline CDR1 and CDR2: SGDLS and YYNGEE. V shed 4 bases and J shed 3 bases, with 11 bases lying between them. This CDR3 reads CASSPRGDGNTIYF. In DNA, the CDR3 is TGTGCCAGCAGCCCACGGGGGGATGGAAACACCATATATTTT.

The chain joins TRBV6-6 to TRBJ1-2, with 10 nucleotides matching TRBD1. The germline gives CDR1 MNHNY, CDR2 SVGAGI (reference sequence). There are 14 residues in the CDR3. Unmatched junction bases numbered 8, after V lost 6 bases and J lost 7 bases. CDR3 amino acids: CASSWGQGRSGYTF. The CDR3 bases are TGTGCCAGCAGCTGGGGACAGGGGAGGAGTGGCTACACCTTC.

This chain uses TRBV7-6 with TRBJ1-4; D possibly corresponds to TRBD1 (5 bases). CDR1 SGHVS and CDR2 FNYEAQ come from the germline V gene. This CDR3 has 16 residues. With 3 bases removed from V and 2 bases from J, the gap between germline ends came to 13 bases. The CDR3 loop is CASSLGGGGTNEKLFF. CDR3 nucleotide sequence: TGTGCCAGCAGCTTGGGCGGCGGGGGGACTAATGAAAAACTGTTTTTT.

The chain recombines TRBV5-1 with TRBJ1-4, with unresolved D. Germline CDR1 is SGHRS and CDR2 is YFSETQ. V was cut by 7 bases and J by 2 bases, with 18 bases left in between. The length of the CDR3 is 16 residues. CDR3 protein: CASRTGIVGTNEKLFF. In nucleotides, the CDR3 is TGCGCCAGCCGGACGGGCATAGTGGGGACTAATGAAAAACTGTTTTTT. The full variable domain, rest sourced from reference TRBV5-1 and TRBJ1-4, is KAGVTQTPRYLIKTRGQQVTLSCSPISGHRSVSWYQQTPGQGLQFLFEYFSETQRNKGNFPGRFSGRQFSNSRSEMNVSTLELGDSALYLCASRTGIVGTNEKLFFGSGTQLSVL.

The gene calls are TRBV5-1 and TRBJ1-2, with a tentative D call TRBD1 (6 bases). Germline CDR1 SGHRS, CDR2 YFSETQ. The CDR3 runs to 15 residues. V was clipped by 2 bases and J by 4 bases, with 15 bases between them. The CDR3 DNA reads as TGCGCCAGCAGCTTTCTAAGGGACACGGTCTATGGCTACACCTTC. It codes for CASSFLRDTVYGYTF.